This T cell receptor (beta chain) stems from a study of PD-L1 blockade in urothelial cancer. Profiling relied on immunoSEQ multiplex PCR, and the TCRdb table lists in-frame clones only, not all of them. Of about 38,000 clones listed, 75% to 95% are singletons. This CDR3 comprises 12 residues. Trimming shortened V by 7 bases and J by 8 bases, and 15 bases separated the two germline ends. CDR1 and CDR2 (germline): SGHDT, YYEEEE. The clonotype originates from a man between 65 and 80 years old with urothelial cancer. The chain joins TRBV5-6 to TRBJ1-2; D is possibly TRBD1 (6 bases). The starting material was PBMCs, obtained around atezolizumab (anti-PD-L1) treatment. CDR3 loop: CASGGRGGGYTF. CDR3 nucleotide sequence: TGTGCCAGCGGTGGCAGGGGTGGAGGCTACACCTTC.